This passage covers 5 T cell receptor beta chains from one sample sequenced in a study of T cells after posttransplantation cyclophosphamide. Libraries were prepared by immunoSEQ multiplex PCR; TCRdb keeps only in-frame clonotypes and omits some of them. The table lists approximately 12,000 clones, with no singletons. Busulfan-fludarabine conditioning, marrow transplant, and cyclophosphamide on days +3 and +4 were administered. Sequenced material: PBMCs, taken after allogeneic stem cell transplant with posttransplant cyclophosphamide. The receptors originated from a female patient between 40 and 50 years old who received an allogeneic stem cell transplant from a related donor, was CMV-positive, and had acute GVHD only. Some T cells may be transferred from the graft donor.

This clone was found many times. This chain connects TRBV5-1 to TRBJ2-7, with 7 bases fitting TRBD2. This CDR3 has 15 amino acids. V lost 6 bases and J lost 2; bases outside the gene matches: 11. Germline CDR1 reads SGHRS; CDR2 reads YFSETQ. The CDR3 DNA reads TGCGCCAGCACCCCTCGAGGGGCGGGGGCCTACGAGCAGTACTTC. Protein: CASTPRGAGAYEQYF. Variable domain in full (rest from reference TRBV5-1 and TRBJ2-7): KAGVTQTPRYLIKTRGQQVTLSCSPISGHRSVSWYQQTPGQGLQFLFEYFSETQRNKGNFPGRFSGRQFSNSRSEMNVSTLELGDSALYLCASTPRGAGAYEQYFGPGTRLTVT.

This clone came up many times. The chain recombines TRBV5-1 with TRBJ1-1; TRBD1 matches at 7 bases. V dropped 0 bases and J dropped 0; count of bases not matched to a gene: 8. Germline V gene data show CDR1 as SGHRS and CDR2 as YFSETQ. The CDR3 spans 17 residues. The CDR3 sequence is CASSLVRGQGMNTEAFF. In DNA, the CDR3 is TGCGCCAGCAGCTTGGTAAGGGGGCAAGGAATGAACACTGAAGCTTTCTTT.

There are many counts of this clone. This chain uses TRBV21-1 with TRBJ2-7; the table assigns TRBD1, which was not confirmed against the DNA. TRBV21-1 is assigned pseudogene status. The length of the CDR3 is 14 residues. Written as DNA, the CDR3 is TGTGCCAGCACCCGGACAGTTCCTACCTACGAGCAGTACGTC. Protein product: CASTRTVPTYEQYV.

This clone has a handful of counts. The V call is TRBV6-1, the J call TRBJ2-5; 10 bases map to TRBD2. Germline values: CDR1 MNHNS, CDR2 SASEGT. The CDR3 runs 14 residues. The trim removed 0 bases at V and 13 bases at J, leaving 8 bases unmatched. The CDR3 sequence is CASSEAPSGGFLYF. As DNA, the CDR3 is TGTGCCAGCAGTGAAGCACCTAGCGGGGGTTTTTTGTACTTC.

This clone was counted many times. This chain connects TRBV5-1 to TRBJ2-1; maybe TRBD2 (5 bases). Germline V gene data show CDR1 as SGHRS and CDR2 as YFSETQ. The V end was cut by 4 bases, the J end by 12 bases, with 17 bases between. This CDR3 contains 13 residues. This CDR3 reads CASSLDTRVVQFF. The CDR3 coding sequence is TGCGCCAGCAGCCTAGACACGAGGGTGGTGCAGTTCTTC.